This T cell receptor beta chain was profiled in a study of beta chain features in type 1 diabetes. Whole-study findings and limits: Patients with type 1 diabetes carried fewer insertions and had more deletions at their VDJ junctions.

Remarks on this clone: Its antigen remains unidentified.

The germline CDR1 and CDR2 sequences are SGHRS and YFSETQ. The V and J ends lost 0 bases and 4 bases respectively, with 12 bases between them. This CDR3 contains 15 residues. Every bit of the isolated RNA underwent reverse transcription, so sequencing read expressed TCRB transcripts. Assay: immunoSEQ multiplex PCR; the TCRdb copy retains only in-frame clones and omits some. The sample comprises 810,000 or so clones, 15% to 20% of which are singletons, and around 0.02% rests with the top ten. Every donor provided one heparinised blood draw, which averaged approximately 100 mL. CD45RO/CCR7/CD25/CD127/CD95/CD27 separated CD4+ naive, central memory, regulatory and stem cell-like memory cells by sorting. Without exception, sorted populations had purity beyond 95%.

The origin of this receptor is a woman in her late teens or twenties in good health. V gene TRBV5-1 combines with J gene TRBJ2-3; possibly TRBD1 for D (5 bases). The specimen was naive CD4+ T cells from blood. The CDR3 is CASSLAAGLPDTQYF. Written as DNA, the CDR3 is TGCGCCAGCAGCTTGGCGGCAGGGCTTCCAGATACGCAGTATTTT.